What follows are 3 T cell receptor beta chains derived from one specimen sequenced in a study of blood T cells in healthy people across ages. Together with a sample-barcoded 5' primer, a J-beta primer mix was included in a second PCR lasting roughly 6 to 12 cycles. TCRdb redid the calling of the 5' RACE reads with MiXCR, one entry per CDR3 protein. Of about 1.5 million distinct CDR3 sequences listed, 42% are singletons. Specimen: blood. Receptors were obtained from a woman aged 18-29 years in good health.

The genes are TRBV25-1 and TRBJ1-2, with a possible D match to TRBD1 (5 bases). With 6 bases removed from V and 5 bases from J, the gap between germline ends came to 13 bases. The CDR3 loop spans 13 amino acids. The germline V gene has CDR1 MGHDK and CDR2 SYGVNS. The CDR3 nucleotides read TGTGCCAGCAGGGATGAAAGGGGATATGGCTACACCTTC. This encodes CASRDERGYGYTF.

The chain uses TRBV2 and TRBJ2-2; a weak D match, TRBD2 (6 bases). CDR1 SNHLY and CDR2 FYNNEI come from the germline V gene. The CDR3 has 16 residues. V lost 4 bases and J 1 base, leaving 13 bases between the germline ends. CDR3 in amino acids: CASSGTTPQNTGELFF. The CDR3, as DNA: TGTGCCAGCAGTGGGACTACTCCCCAGAACACCGGGGAGCTGTTTTTT.

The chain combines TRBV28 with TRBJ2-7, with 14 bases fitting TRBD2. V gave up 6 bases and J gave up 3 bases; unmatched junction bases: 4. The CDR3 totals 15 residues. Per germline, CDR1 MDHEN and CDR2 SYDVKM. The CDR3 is CASRRLAGGDYEQYF. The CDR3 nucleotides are TGTGCCAGCAGACGACTAGCGGGGGGGGACTACGAGCAGTACTTC.